These 23 T cell receptor beta chains came from one sample sequenced in a study of shared clonotypes between healthy human individuals. Sequenced by immunoSEQ multiplex PCR; TCRdb stores in-frame clones only, minus some. The table lists approximately 1.5 million clones, roughly 98% of them singletons, with roughly 0.45% in the top ten. Sequencing was carried out using naive CD4+ T cells sorted from blood. Regarding subset: CD45RA+ positively selected. These receptors all come from a man aged 30-40 years in good health.

This chain links TRBV14 with TRBJ2-3; D call uncertain. The CDR3 runs to 15 residues. Germline values: CDR1 SGHDN, CDR2 FVKESK. The germline V and J ends were trimmed by 5 bases and 5 bases, with 17 bases remaining between them. CDR3 loop: CASSARLRGLDTQYF. The CDR3 region has the DNA TGTGCCAGCAGCGCTCGACTCCGCGGTTTAGATACGCAGTATTTT.

This CDR3 reads CASSERQASTDTQYF. CDR3 in DNA: TGTGCCAGCAGTGAAAGACAGGCCAGCACAGATACGCAGTATTTT. V is TRBV2 and J is TRBJ2-3; D is perhaps TRBD1 (6 bases). Per germline, CDR1 SNHLY and CDR2 FYNNEI. The CDR3 has 15 amino acids. Trimming stripped 2 bases from V and 0 bases from J, with 9 bases between. Complete variable domain (other parts from reference TRBV2 and TRBJ2-3): EPEVTQTPSHQVTQMGQEVILRCVPISNHLYFYWYRQILGQKVEFLVSFYNNEISEKSEIFDDQFSVERPDGSNFTLKIRSTKLEDSAMYFCASSERQASTDTQYFGPGTRLTVL.

This chain connects TRBV6-1 to TRBJ1-2, with TRBD1 matching over 7 bases. The V segment lost 6 bases and the J segment 1 base; nucleotides outside the gene matches: 8. Germline CDR1 and CDR2: MNHNS and SASEGT. The CDR3 is 15 amino acids. The CDR3 nucleotides read TGTGCCAGCAGGACCGGACAGGTTTTTAACTATGGCTACACCTTC. Protein: CASRTGQVFNYGYTF.

The chain recombines TRBV6-1 with TRBJ2-3; tentatively, D is TRBD1 or TRBD2 (5 bases each). The CDR3 has 16 amino acids. Trimming removed 4 bases from V and 4 bases from J, with 18 bases in between. Per germline, CDR1 MNHNS and CDR2 SASEGT. In DNA form, the CDR3 reads TGTGCCAGCAGTGCAGGGCAGGGCGGGTCCCCAGATACGCAGTATTTT. The encoded protein is CASSAGQGGSPDTQYF.

V and J are TRBV25-1 and TRBJ1-1, with 9 bases aligning to TRBD1. The CDR3 contains 15 residues. Trimming removed 1 base from V and 6 bases from J; junction bases left unmatched: 6. Germline CDR1 is MGHDK and CDR2 is SYGVNS. This CDR3 reads CASSELGTGRAEAFF. CDR3 DNA: TGTGCCAGCAGTGAATTAGGGACAGGGAGGGCTGAAGCTTTCTTT. The variable domain in full, completed from reference TRBV25-1 and TRBJ1-1, reads EADIYQTPRYLVIGTGKKITLECSQTMGHDKMYWYQQDPGMELHLIHYSYGVNSTEKGDLSSESTVSRIRTEHFPLTLESARPSHTSQYLCASSELGTGRAEAFFGQGTRLTVV.

The chain is built from TRBV9 and TRBJ1-2; TRBD1 might be the D (6 bases). Trimming removed 0 bases from V and 2 bases from J, with 14 bases in between. Germline V lookup: CDR1 SGDLS, CDR2 YYNGEE. The CDR3 is made up of 16 amino acids. In nucleotides, the CDR3 is TGTGCCAGCAGCGTAGAACTGGGACATCAGAACTATGGCTACACCTTC. As protein: CASSVELGHQNYGYTF.

This chain uses TRBV7-2 with TRBJ1-3; D is undetermined. With 5 bases removed from V and 0 bases from J, the gap between germline ends came to 8 bases. Germline loops: CDR1 SGHTA, CDR2 FQGNSA. The CDR3 is 14 residues long. CDR3 protein: CASSPVSSGNTIYF. The CDR3 DNA reads as TGTGCCAGCAGCCCGGTCTCCTCTGGAAACACCATATATTTT. Full variable domain (outside the CDR3, taken from reference TRBV7-2 and TRBJ1-3): GAGVSQSPSNKVTEKGKDVELRCDPISGHTALYWYRQSLGQGLEFLIYFQGNSAPDKSGLPSDRFSAERTGGSVSTLTIQRTQQEDSAVYLCASSPVSSGNTIYFGEGSWLTVV.

The rearrangement uses TRBV18 and TRBJ1-2, with 7 bases identical to TRBD1. The CDR3 extends over 14 amino acids. Germline V gives CDR1 KGHSH, CDR2 LQKENI. V was pared by 3 bases and J by 4 bases, with 5 bases of the junction left unmatched. CDR3 sequence reads: CASSPPGQLYGYTF. In DNA form, the CDR3 reads TGTGCCAGCTCACCGCCGGGACAGCTCTATGGCTACACCTTC.

This clone showed up just a few times. The J gene is TRBJ2-3, the V gene TRBV7-9; 13 nucleotides line up with TRBD2. The CDR3 consists of 16 residues. The germline V gene has CDR1 SEHNR and CDR2 FQNEAQ (reference sequence). The V segment lost 3 bases and the J segment 3 bases; nucleotides outside the gene matches: 3. Here the CDR3 DNA reads TGTGCCAGCAGCTTCCGGACTAGCGGGAGTACAGATACGCAGTATTTT. The encoded protein is CASSFRTSGSTDTQYF.

The V call is TRBV10-3, the J call TRBJ2-5, with 9 bases fitting TRBD1. Germline trimming cut 0 bases from V and 1 base from J; bases unmatched to any gene: 3. CDR3 length: 16 amino acids. Germline assignment: CDR1 ENHRY and CDR2 SYGVKD. The CDR3 nucleotides read TGTGCCATCAGTGAGTCGGGACAGGGTGTCCAAGAGACCCAGTACTTC. Translation: CAISESGQGVQETQYF.

The chain links TRBV14 to TRBJ1-1; D gene ambiguous. The CDR3 runs to 15 residues. V lost 0 bases, J lost 0 bases, and 8 bases lay in between. Germline-derived CDR1 and CDR2 are SGHDN and FVKESK. As DNA, the CDR3 is TGTGCCAGCAGCCAAGATGAGTCCATGAACACTGAAGCTTTCTTT. Its translation: CASSQDESMNTEAFF.

The chain has TRBV11-2 and TRBJ2-1, with 8 bases that match TRBD1. This CDR3 has 14 residues. Germline loops: CDR1 SGHAT, CDR2 FQNNGV. The V and J ends lost 3 bases and 6 bases, in that order; junction bases with no gene match: 4. CDR3 in amino acids: CASSFNDRGNEQFF. The CDR3, as DNA: TGTGCCAGCAGCTTTAACGACAGGGGCAATGAGCAGTTCTTC.

The J gene is TRBJ2-1, the V gene TRBV6-5; no clear D. The germline V gene encodes CDR1 MNHEY and CDR2 SVGAGI. V was shortened by 0 bases and J by 8 bases, with 8 bases between the two germline ends. The CDR3 covers 13 residues. This CDR3 is CASSYSLHHEQFF. CDR3 bases: TGTGCCAGCAGTTACTCTCTGCACCATGAGCAGTTCTTC.

The V gene is TRBV29-1, the J gene TRBJ2-3; 10 bases align to TRBD2. The CDR3 loop spans 15 amino acids. The trim removed 5 bases at V and 3 bases at J, leaving 8 bases unmatched. Germline lookup yields CDR1 SQVTM and CDR2 ANQGSEA. Here the CDR3 DNA reads TGCAGCGTTTCCCTAGCGGGAGTAGGTACAGATACGCAGTATTTT. Protein: CSVSLAGVGTDTQYF.

The CDR3 region has the DNA TGTGCCAGCAGTGAAACCCCAACGGACAGGGTCCCTGAAGCTTTCTTT. This gives the protein CASSETPTDRVPEAFF. The J gene is TRBJ1-1, the V gene TRBV2; 8 positions match TRBD1. The germline CDR1 and CDR2 sequences are SNHLY and FYNNEI. V shed 2 bases, J shed 6 bases, and the junction held 11 bases outside the gene matches. The CDR3 covers 16 residues.

V usage is TRBV29-1 and J usage is TRBJ2-7; D may be TRBD1 or TRBD2 (6 bases each). CDR3 length equals 14 residues. CDR1 is SQVTM and CDR2 is ANQGSEA in the germline V gene. Trimming removed 6 bases from V and 2 bases from J, with 17 bases in between. The CDR3 is CSVGGLGGPYEQYF. The CDR3 DNA sequence: TGCAGCGTGGGGGGCTTAGGGGGTCCCTACGAGCAGTACTTC.

V usage is TRBV6-1 and J usage is TRBJ2-3, with 10 positions matching TRBD1. Germline V lookup: CDR1 MNHNS, CDR2 SASEGT. V was clipped by 3 bases and J by 9 bases; unmatched bases: 3. The CDR3 totals 13 residues. CDR3 region: CASSDGQGVTQYF. In nucleotides, the CDR3 is TGTGCCAGCAGTGACGGACAGGGGGTAACGCAGTATTTT.

The J gene is TRBJ2-7, the V gene TRBV7-9; D might be TRBD2 (6 bases). Germline V gene lookup returns CDR1 SEHNR and CDR2 FQNEAQ (reference sequence). V was trimmed by 4 bases and J by 2 bases, leaving 18 bases between them. CDR3 length: 16 residues. CDR3 protein: CASSYQVLGGPYEQYF. The CDR3 nucleotides read TGTGCCAGCAGCTACCAAGTACTAGGAGGGCCCTACGAGCAGTACTTC.

The chain combines TRBV29-1 with TRBJ2-1; the match to TRBD2 covers 14 bases. The CDR3 has 15 residues. The germline gives CDR1 SQVTM, CDR2 ANQGSEA. The V gene end was trimmed by 6 bases and the J gene end by 6 bases; junction bases not matched to a gene: 7. The CDR3 spells CSVARLAGGGNEQFF. DNA of the CDR3: TGCAGCGTGGCCAGACTAGCGGGAGGGGGCAATGAGCAGTTCTTC.

CDR3 in amino acids: CATSRDGPAYEQYF. For the CDR3, the DNA is TGTGCCACCAGCAGAGACGGCCCCGCCTACGAGCAGTACTTC. V usage is TRBV15 and J usage is TRBJ2-7; D uncertain. There are 14 residues in the CDR3. With 0 bases removed from V and 2 bases from J, the gap between germline ends came to 8 bases. Germline V gene data show CDR1 as LNHNV and CDR2 as YYDKDF (reference sequence).

This chain connects TRBV4-1 to TRBJ2-5; TRBD1 matches at 7 bases. The CDR3 spans 15 residues. The V gene end was trimmed by 1 base and the J gene end by 2 bases; junction bases not matched to a gene: 4. The germline V gene encodes CDR1 MGHRA and CDR2 YSYEKL. CDR3 protein: CASSQAGTVQETQYF. The CDR3, as DNA: TGCGCCAGCAGCCAAGCCGGGACAGTTCAAGAGACCCAGTACTTC.

This clone was seen just once. The chain links TRBV4-3 to TRBJ2-3; D call uncertain. The CDR3 sequence is 16 residues long. V shed 0 bases and J shed 5 bases, with 15 bases lying between them. Per germline, CDR1 LGHNA and CDR2 YSLEER. The CDR3 region is CASSQDADFLKDTQYF. The CDR3 nucleotides are TGCGCCAGCAGCCAAGATGCCGATTTTTTGAAAGATACGCAGTATTTT.

The gene calls are TRBV9 and TRBJ2-1; 10 nucleotides align to TRBD1. CDR1 is SGDLS, CDR2 YYNGEE, per germline. After removal of 3 bases from V and 8 bases from J, the junction contained 11 bases not matched to a gene. This CDR3 region has 16 residues. This CDR3 is CASSGETGGLIHEQFF. For the CDR3, the DNA is TGTGCCAGCAGCGGAGAGACAGGGGGCCTGATTCATGAGCAGTTCTTC.